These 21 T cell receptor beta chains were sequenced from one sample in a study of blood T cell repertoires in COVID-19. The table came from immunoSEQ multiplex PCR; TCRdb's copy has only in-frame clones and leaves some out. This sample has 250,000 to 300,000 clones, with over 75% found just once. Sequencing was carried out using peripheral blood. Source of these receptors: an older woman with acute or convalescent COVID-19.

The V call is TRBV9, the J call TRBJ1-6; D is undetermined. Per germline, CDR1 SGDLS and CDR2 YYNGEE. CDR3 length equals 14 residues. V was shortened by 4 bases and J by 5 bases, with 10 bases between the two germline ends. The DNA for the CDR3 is TGTGCCAGCAGCTTCACGGGTGATAATTCACCCCTCCACTTT. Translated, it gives CASSFTGDNSPLHF.

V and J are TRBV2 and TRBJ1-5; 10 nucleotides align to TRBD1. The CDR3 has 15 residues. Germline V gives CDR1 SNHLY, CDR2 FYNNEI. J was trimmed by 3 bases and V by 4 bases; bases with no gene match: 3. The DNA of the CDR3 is TGTGCCAGCAGTGGACAGGGGGCACCCAATCAGCCCCAGCATTTT. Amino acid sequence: CASSGQGAPNQPQHF.

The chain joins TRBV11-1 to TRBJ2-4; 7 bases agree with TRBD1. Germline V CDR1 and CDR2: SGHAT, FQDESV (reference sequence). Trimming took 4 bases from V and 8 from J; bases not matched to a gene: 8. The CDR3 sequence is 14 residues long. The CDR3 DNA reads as TGTGCCAGCAGCTCCCGCAGGGGGAGAGACATTCAGTACTTC. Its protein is CASSSRRGRDIQYF.

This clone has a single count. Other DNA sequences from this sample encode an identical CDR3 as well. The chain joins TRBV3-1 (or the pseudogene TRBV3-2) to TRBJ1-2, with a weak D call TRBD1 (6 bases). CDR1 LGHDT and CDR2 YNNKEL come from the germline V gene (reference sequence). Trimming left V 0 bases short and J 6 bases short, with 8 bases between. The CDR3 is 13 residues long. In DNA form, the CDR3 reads TGTGCCAGCAGCCAAGAACAGGGAAATGGCTACACCTTC. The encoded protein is CASSQEQGNGYTF.

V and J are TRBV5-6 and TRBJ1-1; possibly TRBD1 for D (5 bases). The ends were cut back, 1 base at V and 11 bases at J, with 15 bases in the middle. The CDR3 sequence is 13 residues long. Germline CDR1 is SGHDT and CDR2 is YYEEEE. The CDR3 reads CASSLLGQPVAFF. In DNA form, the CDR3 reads TGTGCCAGCAGCTTGTTAGGACAACCTGTGGCTTTCTTT.

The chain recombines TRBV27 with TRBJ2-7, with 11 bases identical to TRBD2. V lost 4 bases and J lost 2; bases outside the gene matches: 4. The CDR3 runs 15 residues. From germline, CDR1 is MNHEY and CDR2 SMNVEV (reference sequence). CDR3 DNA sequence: TGTGCCAGCAGTTCAGCTAGCGGGGGGACCTACGAGCAGTACTTC. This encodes CASSSASGGTYEQYF.

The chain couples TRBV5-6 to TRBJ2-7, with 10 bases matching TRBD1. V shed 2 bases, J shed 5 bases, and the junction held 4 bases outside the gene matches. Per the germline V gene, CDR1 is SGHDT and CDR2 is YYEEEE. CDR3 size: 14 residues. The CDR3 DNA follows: TGTGCCAGCAGCTTCCTCGGACAGGGGGACGAGCAGTACTTC. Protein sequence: CASSFLGQGDEQYF. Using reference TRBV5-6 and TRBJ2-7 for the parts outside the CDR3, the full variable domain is DAGVTQSPTHLIKTRGQQVTLRCSPKSGHDTVSWYQQALGQGPQFIFQYYEEEERQRGNFPDRFSGHQFPNYSSELNVNALLLGDSALYLCASSFLGQGDEQYFGPGTRLTVT.

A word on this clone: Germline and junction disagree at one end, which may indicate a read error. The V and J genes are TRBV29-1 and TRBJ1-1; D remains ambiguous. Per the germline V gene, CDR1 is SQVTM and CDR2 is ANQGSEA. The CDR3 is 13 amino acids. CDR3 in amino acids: CSVEDRVNPEAFF. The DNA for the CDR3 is TGCAGCGTTGAAGATCGGGTGAACCCTGAAGCTTTCTTT.

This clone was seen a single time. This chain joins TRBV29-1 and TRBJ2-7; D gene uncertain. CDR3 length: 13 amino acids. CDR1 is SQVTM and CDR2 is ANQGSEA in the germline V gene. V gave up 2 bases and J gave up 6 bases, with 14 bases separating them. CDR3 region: CSVEKTARGEQYF. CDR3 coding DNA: TGCAGCGTTGAAAAGACTGCCCGTGGCGAGCAGTACTTC.

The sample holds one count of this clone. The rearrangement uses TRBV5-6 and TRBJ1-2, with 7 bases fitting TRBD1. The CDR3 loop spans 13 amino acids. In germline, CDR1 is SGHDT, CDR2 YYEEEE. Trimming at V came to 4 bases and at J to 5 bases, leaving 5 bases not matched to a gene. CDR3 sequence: CASSASGQYGYTF. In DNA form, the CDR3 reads TGTGCCAGCAGCGCGTCGGGACAGTATGGCTACACCTTC.

The CDR3 DNA follows: TGTGCCAGCAGCCGTGGGGGCCCCAAGAACACTGAAGCTTTCTTT. This encodes CASSRGGPKNTEAFF. The chain recombines TRBV5-4 with TRBJ1-1; D is perhaps TRBD1 (6 bases). The CDR3 totals 15 residues. The V gene's germline CDR1 is SGHNT and CDR2 YYREEE (reference sequence). Trimming removed 4 bases at V and 1 base at J, with 14 bases between.

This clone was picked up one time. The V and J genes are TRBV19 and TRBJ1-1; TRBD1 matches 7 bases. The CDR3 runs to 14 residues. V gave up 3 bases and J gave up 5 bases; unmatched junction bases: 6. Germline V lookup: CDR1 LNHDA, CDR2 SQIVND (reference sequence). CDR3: CASSIRRGWTEAFF. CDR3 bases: TGTGCCAGTAGTATCCGCAGGGGGTGGACTGAAGCTTTCTTT.

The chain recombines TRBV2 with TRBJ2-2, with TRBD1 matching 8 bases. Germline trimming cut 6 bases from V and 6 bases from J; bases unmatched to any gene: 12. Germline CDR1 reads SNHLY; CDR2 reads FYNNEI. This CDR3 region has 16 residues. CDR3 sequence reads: CASSDWTGSRAGELFF. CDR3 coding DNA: TGTGCCAGCAGCGATTGGACAGGGTCAAGAGCCGGGGAGCTGTTTTTT.

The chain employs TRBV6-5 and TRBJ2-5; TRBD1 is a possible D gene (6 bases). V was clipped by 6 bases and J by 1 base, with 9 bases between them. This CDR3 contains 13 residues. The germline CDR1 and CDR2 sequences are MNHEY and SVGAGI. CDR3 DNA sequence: TGTGCCAGCAGCGACAGGCTCCAAGAGACCCAGTACTTC. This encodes CASSDRLQETQYF.

CDR3 amino acids: CASERGDYNEQFF. The CDR3 nucleotides are TGTGCCAGTGAGCGGGGGGACTACAATGAGCAGTTCTTC. The chain links TRBV6-5 to TRBJ2-1, with 9 positions matching TRBD2. Germline values: CDR1 MNHEY, CDR2 SVGAGI. The J segment lost 3 bases and the V segment lost 9 bases, leaving 3 bases of the junction unmatched. The CDR3 totals 13 residues.

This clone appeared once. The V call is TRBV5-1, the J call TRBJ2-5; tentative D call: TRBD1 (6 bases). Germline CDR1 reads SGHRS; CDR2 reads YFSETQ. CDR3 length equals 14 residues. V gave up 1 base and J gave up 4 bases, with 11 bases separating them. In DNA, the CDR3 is TGCGCCAGCAGCTTGAGGCAGGGGTTAGAGACCCAGTACTTC. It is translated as CASSLRQGLETQYF.

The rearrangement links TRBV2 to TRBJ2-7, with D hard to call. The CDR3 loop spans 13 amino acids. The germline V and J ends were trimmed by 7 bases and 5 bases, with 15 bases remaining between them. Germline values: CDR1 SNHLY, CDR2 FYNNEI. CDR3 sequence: CASIGVRSDEQYF. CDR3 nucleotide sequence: TGTGCCAGCATAGGAGTCCGGAGCGACGAGCAGTACTTC. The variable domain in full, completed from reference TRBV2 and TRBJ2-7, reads EPEVTQTPSHQVTQMGQEVILRCVPISNHLYFYWYRQILGQKVEFLVSFYNNEISEKSEIFDDQFSVERPDGSNFTLKIRSTKLEDSAMYFCASIGVRSDEQYFGPGTRLTVT.

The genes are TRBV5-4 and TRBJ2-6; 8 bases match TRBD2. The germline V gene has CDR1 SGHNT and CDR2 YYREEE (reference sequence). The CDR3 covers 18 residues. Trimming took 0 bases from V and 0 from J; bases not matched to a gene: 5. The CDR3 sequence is CASSLGPGRGSGANVLTF. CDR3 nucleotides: TGTGCCAGCAGCTTGGGTCCCGGGAGGGGCTCTGGGGCCAACGTCCTGACTTTC.

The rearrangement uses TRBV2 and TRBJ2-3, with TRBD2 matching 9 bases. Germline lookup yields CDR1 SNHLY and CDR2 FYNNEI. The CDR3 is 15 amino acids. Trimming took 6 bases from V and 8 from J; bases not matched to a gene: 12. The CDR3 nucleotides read TGTGCCAGCAGCCCACAGGGGCTAGCGGGGCGTACGCAGTATTTT. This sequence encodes CASSPQGLAGRTQYF. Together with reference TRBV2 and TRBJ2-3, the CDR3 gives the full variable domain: EPEVTQTPSHQVTQMGQEVILRCVPISNHLYFYWYRQILGQKVEFLVSFYNNEISEKSEIFDDQFSVERPDGSNFTLKIRSTKLEDSAMYFCASSPQGLAGRTQYFGPGTRLTVL.

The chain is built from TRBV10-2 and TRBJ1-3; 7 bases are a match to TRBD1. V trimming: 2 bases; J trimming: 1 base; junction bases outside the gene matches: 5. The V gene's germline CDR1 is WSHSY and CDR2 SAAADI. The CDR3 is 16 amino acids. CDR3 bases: TGCGCCAGCAGTGAGGCGACAGGGTGGTCTGGAAACACCATATATTTT. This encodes CASSEATGWSGNTIYF.

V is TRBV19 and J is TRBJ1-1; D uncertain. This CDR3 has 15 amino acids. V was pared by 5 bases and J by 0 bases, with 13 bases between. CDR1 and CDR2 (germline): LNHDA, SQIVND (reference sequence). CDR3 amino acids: CASSPRGAVNTEAFF. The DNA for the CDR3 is TGTGCCAGTAGTCCCCGAGGTGCGGTGAACACTGAAGCTTTCTTT.